This T cell receptor (beta chain) was captured in a study of Graves' ophthalmopathy and Graves' hyperthyroidism (dated by TCRdb to the late 2010s). Concerning the study at large: Peripheral blood was collected at initial diagnosis, prior to any treatment. The study used TCR beta repertoire signatures to distinguish Graves' ophthalmopathy from Graves' hyperthyroidism and to predict progression to ophthalmopathy. After sampling, hyperthyroidism patients received methimazole starting at 30 mg daily, and ophthalmopathy patients received high-dose intravenous methylprednisolone. A discovery set of about a hundred patients (around 44 ophthalmopathy, 57 stable hyperthyroidism) was enrolled to explore V-J signatures distinguishing ophthalmopathy from hyperthyroidism. In total, over 130 blood samples were TCR-sequenced: fewer than 50 ophthalmopathy, 80 or so hyperthyroidism and about 17 hyperthyroidism-to-ophthalmopathy patients. For independent validation, a separate cohort was made up of around 18 hyperthyroidism patients plus 17 patients who later progressed from hyperthyroidism to ophthalmopathy. In roughly 6 hyperthyroidism patients, T-cell repertoires of thyroid tissue and blood were compared. Here is what the overall study found, with its caveats: Sample size was not predetermined statistically, and investigators were not blinded to group allocation. Ophthalmopathy was separated from stable hyperthyroidism by the 13-signature model with about 88% sensitivity and roughly 82% specificity in cross-validation and with 80%/75% in the test set. Most expanded thyroid clonotypes with a frequency above 0.001 also appeared in blood, which suggests that blood repertoires may reflect the immune response in the thyroid. In validation, the model predicted ophthalmopathy progression with less than 71% sensitivity and less than 80% specificity; more than ten predicted patients were CT-confirmed with GO in a median of around 6 months.

V gives up 3 bases and J gives up 2 bases, and the segment between their germline ends measures 14 bases. Sequences SGDLS (CDR1) and YYNGEE (CDR2) are obtained from the germline V gene. The CDR3 sequence holds 15 residues, the cysteine and phenylalanine included. The DNA shown is the 45-base CDR3, in frame from base 1. For repertoire sequencing, the TCR beta CDR3 regions were amplified from RNA transcripts. The first round was an RT-PCR using HTBI primers with the Qiagen OneStep RT-PCR kit, and this first round was followed by a second-round multiplex PCR, then size selection and purification. Sequencing of the libraries was carried out on an Illumina HiSeq2000 in paired-end mode with 100 bp reads. From the authors' description of their analysis: SOAPnuke was used for read processing, and reads with adapters, uncalled bases, a mean Phred below 15, or no exact constant-primer or identifier match were discarded. COPE v1.2.5 was used to merge high-quality paired reads. Each unique nucleotide sequence was treated as a clonotype, and MiTCR v1.1 was used to align the clonotypes to the IMGT TRB V, D and J references. Only V-J combinations with frequency above 0.0001 were analysed, covering around 99% of repertoires. For each V-J combination, a TCR clonal expansion and chaos score was defined as F50 clonal expansion divided by the chaos observed in the TCRdist matrix. Welch's t-statistics and random forest were used to reduce features to approximately 13 V-J combinations, which were fed into a naive Bayes classifier. The Morisita-Horn index was used to measure how similar the thyroid and blood repertoires were. TCRdb reworked the public reads: Q25 trimming with fastp, MiXCR clone assembly, productive beta chains retained. One record per CDR3 amino acid sequence lists the most common genes and DNA. The authors' filters were not applied to this entry. For this sample the table gives approximately 700,000 distinct CDR3 sequences, of which roughly 39% were detected only once. The ten biggest clones cover 3% to 3.5% of the sample.

Ophthalmopathy patients were characterized by moderately to severely active disease, a Clinical Activity Score of at least 3, a NOSPECS grade of at least 4, and a disease duration under 3 months. Anyone with other autoimmune diseases, uncontrolled infections, pregnancy or lactation was excluded from the study. Diagnosis relied on clinical symptoms, serum thyroxine, TRAb, thyroid ultrasound and orbital computed tomography. Ficoll-Paque density gradient centrifugation was used to isolate PBMCs from approximately 10 ml of fresh peripheral blood. Trizol reagent was used to extract the total RNA, and its quality was then checked on an Agilent 2100 Bioanalyzer. This clonotype came up many times. Its binding antigen is unknown. Per-base qualities were not stored, and no clone one base away is much larger.

Sequenced material: peripheral blood. The receptor's source is an adult man with Graves' ophthalmopathy. This chain is built from TRBV9 and TRBJ1-2, and TRBD1 may be the D gene, going by 6 matching bases. The nucleotide sequence reads as follows: TGTGCCAGCAGCGCGGACAGTCGACGGAACTATGGCTACACCTTC. Translation gives CASSADSRRNYGYTF.